This record looks at one T cell receptor beta chain sequence and its context. Its antigen remains undetermined. Base quality data are lacking; no much larger clone is found one base away. The CDR3 regions of human TCRbeta chains were analyzed by immunosequencing. Concerning the study's data processing: TCRs in the repertoires were matched against a reference library of SARS-CoV-2-specific TCRs that had been generated with the MIRA antigen-specificity platform. Breadth was defined as the fraction of unique TCRs that were SARS-CoV-2-associated, and depth was defined as the fraction of total T cells that were SARS-CoV-2-associated. Using the MIRA data, every spike-specific TCR was mapped to the spike region that the TCR reacted to and assigned to either a CD4 or a CD8 class. Log10-transformed breadth and depth values were compared by one-way ANOVA with Sidak's multiple comparisons tests. TCRdb obtained this table from immuneACCESS and retained in-frame rearrangements with V and J assigned. These tables miss some clones; where compared with another copy, unresolved V genes account for less than half of the shortfall, and the remainder is unexplained. V and J calls and clone size are as listed in that table; D and trimming were resolved from the DNA. In all, the sample holds 120,000 to 150,000 clones, and 88% of those were seen once. The top ten clonotypes cover 5% to 5.5% of the sample.

The CDR3, from cysteine to phenylalanine, totals 16 residues. Kept here is only the CDR3 DNA, which spans 48 bases and is read in frame from base 1. V gives up 6 bases and J gives up 0 bases, and the segment between their germline ends measures 19 bases. As encoded in the germline V gene, CDR1 is SGHTS while CDR2 is YDEGEE. These data are taken from a study of T cell responses to AZD1222 COVID-19 vaccine (dated by TCRdb to the early 2020s). For the wider study: A total of about 240 trial participants underwent TCR sequencing, of whom some 210 received two doses of AZD1222 and 26 received two doses of the MenACWY control vaccine. Enrollment into the trials was organized by age into subgroups of 18-55, 56-69 and 70-plus years, and those subgroups contained approximately 160, 26 and 62 TCR-sequenced participants, respectively. Here is what the overall study found, with its caveats: Most participants were white British and females outnumbered males, and the authors suggested that clonal diversity may have been underestimated. In the small 56-69-year group, the increase in depth fell short of significance, most likely because of low power. A significant rise in spike-specific TCR breadth and depth was observed after two AZD1222 doses relative to day 0 and relative to MenACWY recipients. Because no day 14 peak-response samples were available, the repertoires could be characterized only after the peak T cell response. Only five to seven AZD1222 recipients were SARS-CoV-2 seropositive at baseline, limiting conclusions about previously exposed vaccinees. Epitopes outside the regions mutated in the B.1.351 and B.1.1.7 variants were reportedly recognized by nearly half of the unique spike-specific TCRs. Vaccine-associated CD4 TCRs spanned the whole spike protein, with dominant responses in regions 160-218 and 743-854.

The time point label, read with the paper, signifies: about 28 days (+/-7) after the second vaccine dose. This specimen's treatment or condition label, per the study, means: meningococcal conjugate vaccine given as trial control. Vaccinee samples came from UK trials COV001 and COV002, including a single-blind randomized controlled phase 2/3 trial of AZD1222 (ChAdOx1 nCoV-19) in healthy adults. For TCRbeta chain sequencing, PBMC samples were collected from trial participants at day 0 and at day 28 after the second dose. Source: peripheral blood, taken 28 days after the second dose of the MenACWY control vaccine. The chain is encoded by TRBV5-8 joined to TRBJ2-7; TRBD2 could be the D gene, as 6 bases match. The clonotype originates from an adult who received the MenACWY meningococcal vaccine as a control. The sequenced DNA is TGTGCCAGCACCATCCGAGCGGAGGGCCTCTCCTACGAGCAGTACTTC. Its amino acids are CASTIRAEGLSYEQYF.